The following is a TCR beta chain sequence with its context. The sample originates from a study of blood T cell repertoires in COVID-19. For the study at large: Sources were T cells, B-cell-depleted T cells, or PBMCs; the material itself was cDNA or gDNA.

V lost 5 bases to trimming and J lost 0 bases; unmatched junction nucleotides: 7. Germline CDR1 reads MDHEN; CDR2 reads SYDVKM. The CDR3 has 17 amino acids. The authors' processing: Cell counts per sample came from amplifying reference gene primers. This table comes from immunoSEQ multiplex PCR, and its TCRdb copy is limited to in-frame clones, with some not included. That table supplies the V and J calls and clone size; D and trimming were determined from the DNA. Of 200,000 or so clones listed, approximately 91% were seen once; the top ten hold 2.5% to 3%. This sequence originates from a woman in her sixties with acute or convalescent COVID-19. The chain couples TRBV28 to TRBJ2-1; 10 bases align to TRBD2. Sequencing was carried out using peripheral blood. Written as DNA, the CDR3 is TGTGCCAGCAGTGTCACCGGGACTAGCGTCTCCTACAATGAGCAGTTCTTC. Protein product: CASSVTGTSVSYNEQFF. The complete variable domain, with remaining parts taken from reference TRBV28 and TRBJ2-1, reads DVKVTQSSRYLVKRTGEKVFLECVQDMDHENMFWYRQDPGLGLRLIYFSYDVKMKEKGDIPEGYSVSREKKERFSLILESASTNQTSMYLCASSVTGTSVSYNEQFFGPGTRLTVL.